Listed here are 2 T cell receptor beta chains from one sample, sequenced in a study of healthy donors' naive CD4 and CD8 T cells (dated by TCRdb to the mid-2010s). The run used a 454 GS FLX Titanium. TCR libraries were built from roughly 520 ng of total RNA with a previously published linear amplification protocol. The public reads were reanalyzed by TCRdb: fastp trimming at Q25, MiXCR alignment, in-frame beta chains only. Here each entry gathers all rows of one CDR3 protein and keeps the most common genes and DNA. The sample table records roughly 200,000 distinct CDR3 sequences; around 70% of these occur just once. Jointly, the top ten make up about 2.3% of the sample. What was sequenced was naive CD4+ and CD8+ T cells sorted from blood, pooled from several donors. Explained via the paper, the cell subset or site label denotes: FACS-sorted naive CD4+ (CD45RO-CD45RA+) and naive CD8+ (CD45RA+CD27bright) T cells. Receptor source: a pool of human donors in good health; the sample pools cells from several healthy donors.

CDR3 nucleotides: TGCAGCGTTGAAGTGGGACAGGGGACCGGGGAGCTGTTTTTT. It translates to CSVEVGQGTGELFF. The V and J genes are TRBV29-1 and TRBJ2-2; 10 bases align to TRBD1. This CDR3 spans 14 amino acids. V was clipped by 1 base and J by 5 bases; unmatched bases: 1. Germline V gene lookup returns CDR1 SQVTM and CDR2 ANQGSEA.

This clonotype was counted a few times. The chain joins TRBV4-3 to TRBJ1-2, with D tentatively TRBD1 (5 bases). V was shortened by 4 bases and J by 2 bases, with 14 bases between the two germline ends. Germline lookup yields CDR1 LGHNA and CDR2 YSLEER. The CDR3 is 15 residues long. The CDR3 reads CASSLEMTANYGYTF. The CDR3 DNA is TGCGCCAGCAGCCTAGAAATGACAGCAAACTATGGCTACACCTTC.